This T cell receptor beta chain stems from a study of blood T cells in healthy people across ages. The study, taken as a whole, reports: In older individuals, TCR beta diversity per million T cells was lower, falling roughly linearly with age. It was the long-lived donors that had more naive CD4+ cells and higher diversity than aged donors.

There are 13 residues in the CDR3. V lost 2 bases and J lost 3, with 5 bases in between. Germline CDR1 reads SGHVS; CDR2 reads FQNEAQ. Turning to this clonotype: What it recognizes is unknown.

The use of a sample-barcoded 5' primer and a J-beta primer mix characterized a second PCR of roughly 6 to 11 cycles. TCRdb ran MiXCR on the 5' RACE reads and lists one entry per CDR3 protein. This sample carries 1.8 million or so distinct CDR3 sequences, approximately 39% of them seen once, and the ten largest clones take 20% to 25%. Source material: blood. The source of this sequence is a human donor in good health. The chain uses TRBV7-8 and TRBJ1-5, with no clear D. The CDR3 loop is CASSLQYNQPQHF. CDR3 DNA: TGTGCCAGCAGCTTACAGTACAATCAGCCCCAGCATTTT. Together with reference TRBV7-8 and TRBJ1-5, the CDR3 gives the full variable domain: GAGVSQSPRYKVAKRGQDVALRCDPISGHVSLFWYQQALGQGPEFLTYFQNEAQLDKSGLPSDRFFAERPEGSVSTLKIQRTQQEDSAVYLCASSLQYNQPQHFGDGTRLSIL.